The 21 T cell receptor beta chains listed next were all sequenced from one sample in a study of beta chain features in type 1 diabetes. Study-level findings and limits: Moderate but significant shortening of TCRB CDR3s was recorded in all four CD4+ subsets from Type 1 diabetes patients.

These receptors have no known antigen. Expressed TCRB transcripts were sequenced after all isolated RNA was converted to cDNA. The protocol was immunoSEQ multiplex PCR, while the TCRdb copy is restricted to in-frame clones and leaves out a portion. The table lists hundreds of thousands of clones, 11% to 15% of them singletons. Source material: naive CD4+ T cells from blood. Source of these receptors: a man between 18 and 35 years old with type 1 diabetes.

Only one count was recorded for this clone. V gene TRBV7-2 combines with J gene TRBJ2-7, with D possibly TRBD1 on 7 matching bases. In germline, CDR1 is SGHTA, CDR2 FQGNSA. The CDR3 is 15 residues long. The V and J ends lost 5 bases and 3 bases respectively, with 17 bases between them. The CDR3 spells CASSQPGTAGYEQYF. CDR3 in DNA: TGTGCCAGCAGCCAACCCGGGACAGCGGGCTACGAGCAGTACTTC.

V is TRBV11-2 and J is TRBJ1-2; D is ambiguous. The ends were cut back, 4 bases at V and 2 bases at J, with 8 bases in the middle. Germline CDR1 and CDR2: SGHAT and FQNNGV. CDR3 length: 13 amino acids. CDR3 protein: CASSSGLNYGYTF. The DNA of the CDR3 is TGTGCCAGCAGCTCAGGCCTAAACTATGGCTACACCTTC.

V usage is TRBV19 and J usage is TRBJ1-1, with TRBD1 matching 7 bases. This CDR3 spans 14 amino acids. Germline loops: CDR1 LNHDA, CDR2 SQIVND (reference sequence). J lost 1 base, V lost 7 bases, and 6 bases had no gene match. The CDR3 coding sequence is TGTGCCAGTACCCCGACAGGGCAGAACACTGAAGCTTTCTTT. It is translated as CASTPTGQNTEAFF.

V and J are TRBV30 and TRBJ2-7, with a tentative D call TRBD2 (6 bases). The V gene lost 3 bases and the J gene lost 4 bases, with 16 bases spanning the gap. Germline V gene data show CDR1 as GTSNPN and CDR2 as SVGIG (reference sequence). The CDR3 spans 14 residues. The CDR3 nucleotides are TGTGCCTGGAGGTACGGGACTTTCAAGTACGAGCAGTACTTC. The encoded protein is CAWRYGTFKYEQYF.

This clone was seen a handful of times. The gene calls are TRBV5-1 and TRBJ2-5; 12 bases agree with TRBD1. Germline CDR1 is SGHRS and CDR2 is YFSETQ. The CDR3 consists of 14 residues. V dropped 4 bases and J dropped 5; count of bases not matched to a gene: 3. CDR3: CASSGTGGEETQYF. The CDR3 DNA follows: TGCGCCAGCAGCGGGACAGGGGGCGAGGAGACCCAGTACTTC.

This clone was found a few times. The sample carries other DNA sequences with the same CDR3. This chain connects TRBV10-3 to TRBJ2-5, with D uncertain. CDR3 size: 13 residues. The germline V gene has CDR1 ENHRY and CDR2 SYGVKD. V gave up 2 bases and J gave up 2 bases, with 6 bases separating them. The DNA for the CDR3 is TGTGCCATCAGTGAGAATAGGCAAGAGACCCAGTACTTC. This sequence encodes CAISENRQETQYF.

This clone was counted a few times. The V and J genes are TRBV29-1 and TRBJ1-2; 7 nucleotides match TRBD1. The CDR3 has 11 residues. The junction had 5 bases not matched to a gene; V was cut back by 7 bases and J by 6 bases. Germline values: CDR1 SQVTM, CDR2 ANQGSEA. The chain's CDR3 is CSALTGNGYTF. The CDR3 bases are TGCAGCGCCCTGACAGGGAATGGCTACACCTTC.

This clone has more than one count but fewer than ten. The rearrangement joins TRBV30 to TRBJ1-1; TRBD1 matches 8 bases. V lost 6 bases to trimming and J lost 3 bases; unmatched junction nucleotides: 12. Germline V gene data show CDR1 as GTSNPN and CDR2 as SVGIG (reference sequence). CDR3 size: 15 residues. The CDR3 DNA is TGTGCCTGCCGCCGTGGGACAGGAGGCTACACTGAAGCTTTCTTT. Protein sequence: CACRRGTGGYTEAFF.

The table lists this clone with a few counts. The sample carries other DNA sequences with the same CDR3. CDR3 in DNA: TGCGCCAGCAGCTTGAGACAGGGAGATACGCAGTATTTT. Translation: CASSLRQGDTQYF. V is TRBV5-1 and J is TRBJ2-3, with 7 bases lining up with TRBD1. Germline CDR1 reads SGHRS; CDR2 reads YFSETQ. V lost 1 base and J lost 5; bases outside the gene matches: 1. The CDR3 length is 13 residues.

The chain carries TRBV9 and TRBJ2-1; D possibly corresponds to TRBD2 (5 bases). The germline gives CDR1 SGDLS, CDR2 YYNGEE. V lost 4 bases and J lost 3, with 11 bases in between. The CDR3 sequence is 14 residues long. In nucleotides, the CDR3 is TGTGCCAGCAGCAAAAGGGAGTACTACAATGAGCAGTTCTTC. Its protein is CASSKREYYNEQFF.

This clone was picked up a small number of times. The CDR3 nucleotides read TGCAGCGTTGAGATGTCGCAGGGGGAGACCCAGTACTTC. This encodes CSVEMSQGETQYF. This chain links TRBV29-1 with TRBJ2-5; D is possibly TRBD1 (6 bases). This CDR3 has 13 residues. Trimming stripped 3 bases from V and 5 bases from J, with 13 bases between. The germline V gene has CDR1 SQVTM and CDR2 ANQGSEA.

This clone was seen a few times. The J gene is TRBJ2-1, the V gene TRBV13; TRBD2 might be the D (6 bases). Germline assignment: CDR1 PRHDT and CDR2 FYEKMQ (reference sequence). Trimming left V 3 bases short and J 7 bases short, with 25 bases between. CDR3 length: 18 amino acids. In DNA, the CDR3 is TGTGCCAGCAGCTTCCTACAATCTCAAGGCGGGGTCACAAATGAGCAGTTCTTC. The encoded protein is CASSFLQSQGGVTNEQFF.

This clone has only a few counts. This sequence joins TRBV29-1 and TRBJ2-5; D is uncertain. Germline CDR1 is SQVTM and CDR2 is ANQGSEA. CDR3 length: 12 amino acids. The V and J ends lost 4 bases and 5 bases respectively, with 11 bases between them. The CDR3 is CSVVLAAETQYF. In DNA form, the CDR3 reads TGCAGCGTTGTTCTCGCCGCGGAGACCCAGTACTTC.

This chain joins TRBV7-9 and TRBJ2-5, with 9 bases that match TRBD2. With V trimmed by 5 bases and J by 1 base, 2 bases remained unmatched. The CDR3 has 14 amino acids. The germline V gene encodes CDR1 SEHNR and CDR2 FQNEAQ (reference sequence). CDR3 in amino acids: CASSPAGGQETQYF. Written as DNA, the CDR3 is TGTGCCAGCAGCCCAGCGGGAGGCCAAGAGACCCAGTACTTC. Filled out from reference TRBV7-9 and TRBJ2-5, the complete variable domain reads DTGVSQNPRHKITKRGQNVTFRCDPISEHNRLYWYRQTLGQGPEFLTYFQNEAQLEKSRLLSDRFSAERPKGSFSTLEIQRTEQGDSAMYLCASSPAGGQETQYFGPGTRLLVL.

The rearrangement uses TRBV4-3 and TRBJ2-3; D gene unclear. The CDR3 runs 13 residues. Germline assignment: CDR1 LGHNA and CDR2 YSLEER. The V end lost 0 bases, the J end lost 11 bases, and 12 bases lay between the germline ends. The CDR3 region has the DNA TGCGCCAGCAGCCAAGACGACACTTATGTGCAGTATTTT. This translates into CASSQDDTYVQYF.

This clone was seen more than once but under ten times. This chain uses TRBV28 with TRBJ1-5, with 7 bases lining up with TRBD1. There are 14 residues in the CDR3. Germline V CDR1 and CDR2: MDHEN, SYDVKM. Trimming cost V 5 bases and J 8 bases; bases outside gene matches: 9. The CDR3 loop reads CASSTGQLSEPQHF. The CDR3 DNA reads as TGTGCCAGCAGTACGGGACAGCTTTCGGAGCCCCAGCATTTT.

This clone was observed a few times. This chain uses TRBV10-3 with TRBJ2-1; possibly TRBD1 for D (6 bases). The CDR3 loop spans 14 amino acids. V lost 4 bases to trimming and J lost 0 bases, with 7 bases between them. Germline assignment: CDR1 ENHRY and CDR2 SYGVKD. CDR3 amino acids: CAISGDTSYNEQFF. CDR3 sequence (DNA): TGTGCCATCAGTGGGGACACCTCCTACAATGAGCAGTTCTTC.

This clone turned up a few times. Here the CDR3 DNA reads TGCAGCGTTGAACTCCTCAACACAGATACGCAGTATTTT. Amino acids: CSVELLNTDTQYF. This rearrangement joins TRBV29-1 to TRBJ2-3; D gene unclear. Trimming left V 2 bases short and J 2 bases short, with 8 bases between. The CDR3 loop spans 13 amino acids. CDR1 is SQVTM and CDR2 is ANQGSEA in the germline V gene.

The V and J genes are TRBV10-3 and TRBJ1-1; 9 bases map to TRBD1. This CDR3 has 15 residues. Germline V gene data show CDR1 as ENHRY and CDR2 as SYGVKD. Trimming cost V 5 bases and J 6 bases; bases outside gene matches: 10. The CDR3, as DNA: TGTGCCATCAGTTACACTCGACAGGGGGACGCTGAAGCTTTCTTT. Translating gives CAISYTRQGDAEAFF.

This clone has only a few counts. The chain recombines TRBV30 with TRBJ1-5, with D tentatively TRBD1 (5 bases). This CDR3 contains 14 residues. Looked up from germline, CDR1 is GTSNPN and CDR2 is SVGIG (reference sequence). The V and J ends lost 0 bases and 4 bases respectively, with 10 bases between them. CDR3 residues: CAWSVGHTNQPQHF. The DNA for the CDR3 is TGTGCCTGGAGTGTGGGGCATACAAATCAGCCCCAGCATTTT.

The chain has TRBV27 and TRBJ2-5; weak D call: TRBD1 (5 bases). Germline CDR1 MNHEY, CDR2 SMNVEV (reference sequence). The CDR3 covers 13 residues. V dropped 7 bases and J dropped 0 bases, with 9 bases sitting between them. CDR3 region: CASTGHNQETQYF. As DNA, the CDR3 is TGTGCCAGCACTGGACATAACCAAGAGACCCAGTACTTC.